These T cell receptor beta chains were read from a single sample in a study of blood T cell repertoires in COVID-19. Clones were read by immunoSEQ multiplex PCR, and TCRdb kept only the in-frame ones, dropping some. In the table there are 180,000 or so clones, more than 70% of which are singletons. Sequencing input: PBMCs or T cells enriched from blood (not recorded which). These receptors were taken from a man aged 35 to 55 with acute COVID-19. CDR3s include the opening cysteine and the closing phenylalanine or tryptophan. Fields, in order: clone size, D gene, J gene, V gene, CDR3 DNA, CDR3 protein. D genes are given only for firm matches. The size entry is marked missing in some rows and otherwise reads once, few, many or a size class.

- - TRBJ2-5 TRBV29-1 TGCAGCGTCGACCAGGGGCAACAAGAGACCCAGTACTTC CSVDQGQQETQYF
- - TRBJ2-7 TRBV29-1 TGCAGCGTTCTAGGGGTCGAGCAGTACTTC CSVLGVEQYF
- - TRBJ1-2 TRBV12-5 TGTGCTAGTGGTTTGCCGGGTGATGGCTACACCTTC CASGLPGDGYTF
few - TRBJ2-7 TRBV5-1 TGCGCCAGCAGCACTGACAGCTACGAGCAGTACTTC CASSTDSYEQYF
- - TRBJ2-1 TRBV7-2 TGTGCCAGCAGCGGAAATCTAGCGCTAAATGAGCAGTTCTTC CASSGNLALNEQFF
- TRBD1 TRBJ1-2 TRBV28 TGTGCCAGCAGTTTATCTCCCCTAGCCGGGACAGGGGAAGGCTACACCTTC CASSLSPLAGTGEGYTF
- - TRBJ1-5 TRBV7-9 TGTGCCAGCAGCCCCACCCGGGACACCCATCAGCCCCAGCATTTT CASSPTRDTHQPQHF
- - TRBJ1-4 TRBV27 TGTGCCAGCAGCTCCCCCTTTCGGGAAAAACTGTTTTTT CASSSPFREKLFF
- - TRBJ2-1 TRBV19 TGTGCCAGTAGGCCTCAGGGTGGGCGCTACAATGAGCAGTTCTTC CASRPQGGRYNEQFF
many TRBD1 TRBJ2-7 TRBV27 TGTGCCAGCAGTTTCTTCGACAGGGTGCGAGAGCAGTACTTC CASSFFDRVREQYF
- - TRBJ2-7 TRBV4-1 TGCGCCAGCAGCCCCCGACAGAAATACGAGCAGTACTTC CASSPRQKYEQYF
- TRBD1 TRBJ2-3 TRBV5-8 TGTGCCAGCAGCTCCACAGGGGTCACAGATACGCAGTATTTT CASSSTGVTDTQYF
- - TRBJ1-5 TRBV5-8 TGTGCCAGCACTATACTAATAGATCAACAGCCCCAGCATTTT CASTILIDQQPQHF
- - TRBJ2-6 TRBV24-1 TGTGCCACCAGTGACCCATCGAGGGCTGGGGCCAACGTCCTGACTTTC CATSDPSRAGANVLTF
- - TRBJ2-1 TRBV5-4 TGTGCCAGCAGCTTGGAGGGGAGGACCTACAATGAGCAGTTCTTC CASSLEGRTYNEQFF
- TRBD2 TRBJ2-7 TRBV24-1 TGTGCCACCAGTGATCGGGGACTAGCGGGAGGCTACGAGCAGTACTTC CATSDRGLAGGYEQYF
- - TRBJ2-1 TRBV30 TGTGCCTGGAGTGTTGGGGGCGGGAGTTGGAATGAGCAGTTCTTC CAWSVGGGSWNEQFF
- - TRBJ2-1 TRBV29-1 TGCAGCGCCCCGACAGGTATAGGGGTGTATGAGCAGTTCTTC CSAPTGIGVYEQFF
- TRBD1 TRBJ1-2 TRBV19 TGTGCCAGTAGTATATCGGGGACAGGGCGAGTCCATGGCTACACCTTC CASSISGTGRVHGYTF
- - TRBJ2-3 TRBV11-2 TGTGCCAGCAGCTTAGTACCCCCAGGGAGCACAGATACGCAGTATTTT CASSLVPPGSTDTQYF
- TRBD2 TRBJ2-3 TRBV2 TGTGCCAGCAGGAAACTAGCGGGAGTGAGCACAGATACGCAGTATTTT CASRKLAGVSTDTQYF
once - TRBJ1-4 TRBV2 TGTGCCAGCTCTCCGTGGAGGGATGAAAAACTGTTTTTT CASSPWRDEKLFF
- TRBD2 TRBJ2-7 TRBV28 TGTGCCAGCAGTAAAACTAGCGGGAGGGGGAGCTCCTACGAGCAGTACTTC CASSKTSGRGSSYEQYF
- - TRBJ1-6 TRBV25-1 TGTGCCAGCAGTGAATCGGGAGGGGATTCACCCCTCCACTTT CASSESGGDSPLHF
- - TRBJ2-2 TRBV10-3 TGTGCCATCAGTGAGTCCCGAGGGATGAACACCGGGGAGCTGTTTTTT CAISESRGMNTGELFF
- - TRBJ1-1 TRBV12-5 TGTGCTAGTGGTTTGGGACAATTGAGGGAGAACACTGAAGCTTTCTTT CASGLGQLRENTEAFF
- - TRBJ1-2 TRBV6-2/TRBV6-3 TGTGCCAGCAGTTACTCGACAGCTGGAGGCTACACCTTC CASSYSTAGGYTF
- - TRBJ2-7 TRBV1 TGCACCAGCAGCCAAGACCAGTACTACGAGCAGTACTTC CTSSQDQYYEQYF
- TRBD1 TRBJ1-1 TRBV29-1 TGCAGCGTAGTTACAGGGGATGGAACTGAAGCTTTCTTT CSVVTGDGTEAFF
few - TRBJ1-5 TRBV6-6 TGTGCCAGCAGTCCTTCACAGTCTGATCAGCCCCAGCATTTT CASSPSQSDQPQHF
few TRBD2 TRBJ2-7 TRBV7-6 TGTGCCAGCAGCTTATCCATAGCGGGAGGACGCTACGAGCAGTACTTC CASSLSIAGGRYEQYF
- TRBD1 TRBJ1-6 TRBV6-5 TGTGCCAGCACTCTACAGGGGGCGAAGGATTCACCCCTCCACTTT CASTLQGAKDSPLHF
- - TRBJ2-7 TRBV5-1 TGCGCCAGCAGCCTACTAGGAGGGGGACAGCCCTACGAGCAGTACTTC CASSLLGGGQPYEQYF
- - TRBJ1-6 TRBV5-1 TGTGCCAGCAGCTTGGCCGAACAGGCGAATTCACCCCTCCACTTT CASSLAEQANSPLHF
- - TRBJ1-1 TRBV2 TGTGCCAGCAAATACGAAGAGGAATACACTGAAGCTTTCTTT CASKYEEEYTEAFF
- TRBD2 TRBJ2-3 TRBV5-1 TGCGCCAGCAGCTTACTAGCGGGTTTTATTGATACGCAGTATTTT CASSLLAGFIDTQYF
few TRBD2 TRBJ2-7 TRBV4-2 TGTGCCAGCAGCCAAACCCAAGGGACTAGCGGGAGGGTCACCTACGAGCAGTACTTC CASSQTQGTSGRVTYEQYF
- - TRBJ1-6 TRBV19 TGTGCCAGTAGTAAGCGACTCGACAGCTCGAATTCACCCCTCCACTTT CASSKRLDSSNSPLHF
- - TRBJ2-2 TRBV11-2 TGTGCCAGCAGCCCTCCGGGACAGAGTAGCGGCCGGGAGCTGTTTTTT CASSPPGQSSGRELFF
- - TRBJ1-3 TRBV9 TGTGCCAGCAGCGCATTCCCCCGGGACACATACGCCATATATTTT CASSAFPRDTYAIYF
few - TRBJ2-1 TRBV15 TGTGCCACCAGCAGAGATAGAGATAGATACAATGAGCAGTTCTTC CATSRDRDRYNEQFF
- - TRBJ1-6 TRBV28 TGTGCCAGCAGTCCTACTCCCGCGGGTAATTCACCCCTCCACTTT CASSPTPAGNSPLHF
- - TRBJ1-1 TRBV6-5 TGTGCCAGCAGTACGGACAGACGTACTGAAGCTTTCTTT CASSTDRRTEAFF
few TRBD1 TRBJ2-7 TRBV7-8 TGTGCCAGCAGCTTAAGCGGGACAGGGGGTTCCTACGAGCAGTACTTC CASSLSGTGGSYEQYF
- - TRBJ2-6 TRBV28 TGTGCCAGCAGTTTTCCTGTGGGGGCCAACGTCCTGACTTTC CASSFPVGANVLTF
- TRBD1 TRBJ1-5 TRBV2 TGTGCCAGCAACAGGGGCAGCAATCAGCCCCAGCATTTT CASNRGSNQPQHF
- - TRBJ2-2 TRBV5-1 TGCGCCAGCAGCTTTTACGGACATAACACCGGGGAGCTGTTTTTT CASSFYGHNTGELFF
- TRBD2 TRBJ2-7 TRBV28 TGTGCCAGCAGTTTATGGGGTAGCGGGAGCTACGAGCAGTACTTC CASSLWGSGSYEQYF
- TRBD1 TRBJ2-3 TRBV5-5 TGTGCCAGCAGCGTGCCGACAGGGGCCCAAGATACGCAGTATTTT CASSVPTGAQDTQYF
- - TRBJ1-4 TRBV9 TGTGCCAGCAGTAACAGGGTTTCCGCGGAAAAACTGTTTTTT CASSNRVSAEKLFF
- - TRBJ1-6 TRBV28 TGTGCCAGCAGTTTAAGACAAGATAATTCACCCCTCCACTTT CASSLRQDNSPLHF
- - TRBJ2-4 TRBV27 TGTGCCAGCAGTTACCAGGGGCGGGACATTCAGTACTTC CASSYQGRDIQYF
once - TRBJ2-5 TRBV6-5 TGTGCCAGCAGTTCAGAGACAGACTTCTGGGAGACCCAGTACTTC CASSSETDFWETQYF
once - TRBJ2-3 TRBV28 TGTGCCAGCAGTTTGGTCGGTGTCACAGATACGCAGTATTTT CASSLVGVTDTQYF
- TRBD2 TRBJ2-1 TRBV6-5 TGTGCCAGCAGGGAGCGGGACTACAATGAGCAGTTCTTC CASRERDYNEQFF
once - TRBJ2-3 TRBV9 TGTGCCAGCAGCGTAGAAGGGGGGGCGGCTAGCACAGATACGCAGTATTTT CASSVEGGAASTDTQYF
- - TRBJ2-1 TRBV7-2 TGTGCCATCTCCCCCGAACCCGGGGATGAGCAGTTCTTC CAISPEPGDEQFF
- - TRBJ1-1 TRBV7-9 TGTGCCAGCACCATAACTAGGGGGGGATTCGCTGAAGCTTTCTTT CASTITRGGFAEAFF